This TCR beta chain emerged from a study of T cell repertoires in cytomegalovirus infection. Study information: CMV epitopes that were recently identified and HLA-C-restricted were used alongside well-studied HLA-B-restricted ones. Matching HLA type and CMV infection were both indicated by public TCR beta signatures. Study-wide points: There were HLA-C-restricted CMV-specific TCR beta clonotypes dominating the ex vivo response.

MiXCR was run by TCRdb on the reads, yielding one entry per CDR3 protein. The data show about 700,000 distinct CDR3 sequences, with roughly 30% seen just once and about 20% held by the top ten. A note on this clonotype: As yet, its antigen is unknown.

The germline V gene encodes CDR1 SEHNR and CDR2 FQNEAQ (reference sequence). The CDR3 length is 15 residues. The V segment lost 8 bases and the J segment 4 bases; nucleotides outside the gene matches: 10. This TCR derives from a human donor in good health (CMV status not recorded). Some clones in this sample may be carry-over from other donors' samples. The chain recombines TRBV7-9 with TRBJ2-1, with TRBD2 identical over 8 bases. The material sequenced was cultured PBMCs, taken from culture after CMV antigen stimulation. The CDR3 region has the DNA TGTGCCAGCGTCTACCAGCGGGGGAGATACAATGAGCAGTTCTTC. It codes for CASVYQRGRYNEQFF.